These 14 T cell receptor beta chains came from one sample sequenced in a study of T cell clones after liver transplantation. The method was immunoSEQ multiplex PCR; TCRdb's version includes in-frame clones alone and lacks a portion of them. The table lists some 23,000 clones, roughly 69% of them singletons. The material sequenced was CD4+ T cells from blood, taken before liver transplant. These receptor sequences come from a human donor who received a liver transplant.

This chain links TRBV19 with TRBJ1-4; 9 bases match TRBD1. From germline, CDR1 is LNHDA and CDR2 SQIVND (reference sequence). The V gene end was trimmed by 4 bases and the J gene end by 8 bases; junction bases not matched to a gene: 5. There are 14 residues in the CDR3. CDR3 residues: CASSTGQGYEKLFF. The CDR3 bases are TGTGCCAGTAGTACAGGACAGGGGTACGAAAAACTGTTTTTT. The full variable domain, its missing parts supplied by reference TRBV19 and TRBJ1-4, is DGGITQSPKYLFRKEGQNVTLSCEQNLNHDAMYWYRQDPGQGLRLIYYSQIVNDFQKGDIAEGYSVSREKKESFPLTVTSAQKNPTAFYLCASSTGQGYEKLFFGSGTQLSVL.

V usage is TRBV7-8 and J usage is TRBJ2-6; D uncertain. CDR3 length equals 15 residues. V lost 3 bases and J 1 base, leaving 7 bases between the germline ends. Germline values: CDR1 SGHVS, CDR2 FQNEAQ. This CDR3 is CASSFRTSGANVLTF. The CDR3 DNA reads TGTGCCAGCAGCTTTCGTACTTCTGGGGCCAACGTCCTGACTTTC. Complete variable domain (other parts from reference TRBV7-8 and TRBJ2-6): GAGVSQSPRYKVAKRGQDVALRCDPISGHVSLFWYQQALGQGPEFLTYFQNEAQLDKSGLPSDRFFAERPEGSVSTLKIQRTQQEDSAVYLCASSFRTSGANVLTFGAGSRLTVL.

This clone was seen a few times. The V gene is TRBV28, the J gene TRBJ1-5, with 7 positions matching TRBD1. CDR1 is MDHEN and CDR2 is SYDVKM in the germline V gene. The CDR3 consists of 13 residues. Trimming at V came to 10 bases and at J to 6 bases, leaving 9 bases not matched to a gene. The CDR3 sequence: CATNRGGTQPQHF. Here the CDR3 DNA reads TGTGCCACCAATAGAGGGGGCACTCAGCCCCAGCATTTT.

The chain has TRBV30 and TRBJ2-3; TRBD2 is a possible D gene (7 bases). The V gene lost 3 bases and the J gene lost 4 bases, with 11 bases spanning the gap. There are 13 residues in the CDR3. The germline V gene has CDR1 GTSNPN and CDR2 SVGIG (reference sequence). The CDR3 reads CAWSREGADTQYF. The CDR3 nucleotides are TGTGCCTGGAGCAGGGAGGGGGCAGATACGCAGTATTTT.

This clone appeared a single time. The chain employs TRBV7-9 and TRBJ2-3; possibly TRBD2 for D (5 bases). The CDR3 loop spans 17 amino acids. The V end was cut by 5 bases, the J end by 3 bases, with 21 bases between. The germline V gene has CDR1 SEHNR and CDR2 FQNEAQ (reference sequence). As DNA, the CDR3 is TGTGCCAGCAGCCTCCTCAGTAGCCTAGCCCCAACAGATACGCAGTATTTT. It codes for CASSLLSSLAPTDTQYF.

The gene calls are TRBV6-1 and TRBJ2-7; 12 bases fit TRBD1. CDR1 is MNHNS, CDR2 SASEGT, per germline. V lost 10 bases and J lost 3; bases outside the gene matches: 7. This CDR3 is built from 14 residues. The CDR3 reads CATNRDRGRYEQYV. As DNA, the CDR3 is TGTGCCACCAACCGGGACAGGGGGCGCTACGAGCAGTACGTC.

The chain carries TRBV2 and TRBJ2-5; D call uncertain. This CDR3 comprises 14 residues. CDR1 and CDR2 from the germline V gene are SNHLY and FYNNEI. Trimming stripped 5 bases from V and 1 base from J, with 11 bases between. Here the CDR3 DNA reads TGTGCCAGCAGTAGTGTGCGAGTCCAAGAGACCCAGTACTTC. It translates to CASSSVRVQETQYF.

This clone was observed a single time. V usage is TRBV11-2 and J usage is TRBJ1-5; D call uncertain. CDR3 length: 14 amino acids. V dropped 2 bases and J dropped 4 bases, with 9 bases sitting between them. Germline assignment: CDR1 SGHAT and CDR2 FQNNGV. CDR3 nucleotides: TGTGCCAGCAGCTTAACAGACCTAAATCAGCCCCAGCATTTT. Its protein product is CASSLTDLNQPQHF.

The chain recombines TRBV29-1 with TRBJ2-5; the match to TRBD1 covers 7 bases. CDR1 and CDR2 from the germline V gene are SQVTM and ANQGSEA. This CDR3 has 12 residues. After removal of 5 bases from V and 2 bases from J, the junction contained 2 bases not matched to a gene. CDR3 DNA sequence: TGCAGCGTTACGGGACAGCAAGAGACCCAGTACTTC. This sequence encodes CSVTGQQETQYF.

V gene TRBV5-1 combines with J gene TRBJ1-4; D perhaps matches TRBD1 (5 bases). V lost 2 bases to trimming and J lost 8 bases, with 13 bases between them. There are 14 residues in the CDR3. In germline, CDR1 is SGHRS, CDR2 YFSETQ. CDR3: CASSFGTGHEKLFF. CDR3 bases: TGCGCCAGCAGCTTTGGGACCGGGCACGAAAAACTGTTTTTT.

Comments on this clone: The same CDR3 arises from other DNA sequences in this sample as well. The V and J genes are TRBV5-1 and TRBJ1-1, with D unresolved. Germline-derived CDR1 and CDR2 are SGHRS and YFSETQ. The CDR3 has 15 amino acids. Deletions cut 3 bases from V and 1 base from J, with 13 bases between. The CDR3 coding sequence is TGCGCCAGCAGCTCCGGGCAGCACGAGAACACTGAAGCTTTCTTT. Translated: CASSSGQHENTEAFF. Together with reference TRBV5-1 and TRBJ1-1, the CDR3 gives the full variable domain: KAGVTQTPRYLIKTRGQQVTLSCSPISGHRSVSWYQQTPGQGLQFLFEYFSETQRNKGNFPGRFSGRQFSNSRSEMNVSTLELGDSALYLCASSSGQHENTEAFFGQGTRLTVV.

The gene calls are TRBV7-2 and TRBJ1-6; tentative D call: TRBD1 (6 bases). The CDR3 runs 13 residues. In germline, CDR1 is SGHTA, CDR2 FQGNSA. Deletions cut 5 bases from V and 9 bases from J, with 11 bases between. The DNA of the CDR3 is TGTGCCAGCAGCACCGAGGGGGGTTCACCCCTCCACTTT. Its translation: CASSTEGGSPLHF.

CDR3 sequence: CASSLFPRDSLYNEQFF. The CDR3 DNA reads TGTGCCAGCAGCTTATTCCCGCGGGACTCCCTTTACAATGAGCAGTTCTTC. The rearrangement joins TRBV7-2 to TRBJ2-1; D is perhaps TRBD2 (6 bases). Germline V gives CDR1 SGHTA, CDR2 FQGNSA. The CDR3 is made up of 17 amino acids. V lost 2 bases and J 4 bases, leaving 18 bases between the germline ends.

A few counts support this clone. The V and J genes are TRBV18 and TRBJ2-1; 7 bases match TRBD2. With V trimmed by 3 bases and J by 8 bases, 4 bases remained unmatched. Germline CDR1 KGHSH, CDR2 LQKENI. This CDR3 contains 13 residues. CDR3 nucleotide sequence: TGTGCCAGCTCACCTACTAGCGACCATGAGCAGTTCTTC. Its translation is CASSPTSDHEQFF.